What follows are 19 T cell receptor beta chains derived from one specimen sequenced in a study of beta chain features in type 1 diabetes. All of the isolated RNA was reverse transcribed, so expressed TCRB transcripts were sequenced. TCRdb's table, derived via immunoSEQ multiplex PCR, lists solely in-frame clones and lacks some. The table lists about 900,000 clones, about a sixth of them singletons. The sample comprised naive CD4+ T cells from blood. These TCRs come from a woman under 30 in good health.

The chain joins TRBV7-3 to TRBJ2-2, with 8 positions matching TRBD2. CDR3 length: 17 amino acids. The junction had 11 bases not matched to a gene; V was cut back by 2 bases and J by 6 bases. In germline, CDR1 is SGHTA, CDR2 FQGTGA. The DNA for the CDR3 is TGTGCCAGCAGCTTATATCGTAATAGCGGGGTTCCCGGGGAGCTGTTTTTT. Its protein product is CASSLYRNSGVPGELFF.

The gene calls are TRBV27 and TRBJ2-2, with 9 nucleotides matching TRBD1. Losses at the gene ends were 1 base for V and 1 base for J; bases not matched to a gene: 13. The germline V gene has CDR1 MNHEY and CDR2 SMNVEV (reference sequence). The CDR3 loop spans 20 amino acids. Here the CDR3 reads CASSLYRRTGAGRNTGELFF. CDR3 nucleotides: TGTGCCAGCAGTTTATACCGACGGACAGGGGCCGGGAGGAACACCGGGGAGCTGTTTTTT.

This sequence joins TRBV7-3 and TRBJ2-3; TRBD2 matches at 7 bases. From germline, CDR1 is SGHTA and CDR2 FQGTGA. The junction had 4 bases not matched to a gene; V was cut back by 5 bases and J by 2 bases. This CDR3 spans 14 amino acids. The CDR3 region has the DNA TGTGCCAGCAGCGCGGGAGAGTTCACAGATACGCAGTATTTT. Residues: CASSAGEFTDTQYF.

This clone was detected only a few times. This rearrangement joins TRBV6-1 to TRBJ2-1, with 9 positions matching TRBD1. CDR1 is MNHNS, CDR2 SASEGT, per germline. Trimming took 7 bases from V and 6 from J; bases not matched to a gene: 7. The CDR3 covers 14 residues. CDR3 amino acids: CASTGQGSINEQFF. DNA of the CDR3: TGTGCCAGCACGGGACAGGGTTCCATCAATGAGCAGTTCTTC.

V usage is TRBV9 and J usage is TRBJ2-5, with D possibly TRBD1 on 6 matching bases. Trimming took off 3 bases at V and 5 bases at J, with 17 bases between the two ends. CDR3 length: 15 residues. Germline CDR1 is SGDLS and CDR2 is YYNGEE. CDR3 loop: CASSANEGVGETQYF. CDR3 in DNA: TGTGCCAGCAGCGCCAACGAGGGGGTAGGGGAGACCCAGTACTTC.

A few counts support this clone. CDR3 nucleotides: TGTGCCAGCACCGAACGAGCGGGCCGCGAGCAGTACTTC. Protein sequence: CASTERAGREQYF. This chain joins TRBV28 and TRBJ2-7; maybe TRBD2 (6 bases). V dropped 7 bases and J dropped 6 bases, with 16 bases sitting between them. Germline V gene sequence: CDR1 MDHEN, CDR2 SYDVKM. This CDR3 is built from 13 residues.

The gene calls are TRBV7-9 and TRBJ2-1; D not certain. From germline, CDR1 is SEHNR and CDR2 FQNEAQ (reference sequence). There are 12 residues in the CDR3. The CDR3 reads CAGGSSYNEQFF. The CDR3 DNA is TGTGCAGGCGGTAGCTCCTACAATGAGCAGTTCTTC.

This clone has just a few counts. The gene calls are TRBV7-9 and TRBJ2-5; TRBD1 is a possible D gene (6 bases). The V end was cut by 2 bases, the J end by 4 bases, with 14 bases between. CDR1 is SEHNR and CDR2 is FQNEAQ in the germline V gene (reference sequence). This CDR3 comprises 15 residues. CDR3 region: CASSLIAGAVETQYF. In DNA, the CDR3 is TGTGCCAGCAGCTTAATTGCAGGGGCGGTAGAGACCCAGTACTTC.

This sequence joins TRBV7-8 and TRBJ2-1, with TRBD2 matching over 10 bases. CDR3 length: 16 residues. V dropped 5 bases and J dropped 4; count of bases not matched to a gene: 8. In germline, CDR1 is SGHVS, CDR2 FQNEAQ. The CDR3 region is CASSLRTSGSYNEQFF. For the CDR3, the DNA is TGTGCCAGCAGCCTTCGGACTAGCGGATCTTACAATGAGCAGTTCTTC.

The V call is TRBV15, the J call TRBJ1-5; possibly TRBD1 for D (6 bases). The CDR3 sequence is 14 residues long. Germline V gives CDR1 LNHNV, CDR2 YYDKDF (reference sequence). Trimming removed 1 base at V and 4 bases at J, with 8 bases between. CDR3 sequence (DNA): TGTGCCACCAGCAGAGGACAGGAAAATCAGCCCCAGCATTTT. Protein: CATSRGQENQPQHF.

This clone was seen a few times. J is TRBJ2-3 and V is TRBV7-9; 13 bases line up with TRBD2. CDR1 and CDR2 (germline): SEHNR, FQNEAQ (reference sequence). The CDR3 extends over 16 amino acids. V gave up 5 bases and J gave up 4 bases; unmatched junction bases: 6. CDR3 loop: CASSQGTSGNSDTQYF. DNA of the CDR3: TGTGCCAGCAGCCAAGGGACTAGCGGGAATTCAGATACGCAGTATTTT.

This clone was detected a few times. The chain links TRBV19 to TRBJ1-5; perhaps TRBD1 as D (6 bases). The CDR3 contains 15 residues. Trimming removed 7 bases at V and 4 bases at J, with 17 bases between. Germline V CDR1 and CDR2: LNHDA, SQIVND (reference sequence). CDR3 nucleotides: TGTGCCAGTACGAAGAACGGGGGCGAAAATCAGCCCCAGCATTTT. Amino acids: CASTKNGGENQPQHF.

The V gene is TRBV6-1, the J gene TRBJ2-5; D gene unclear. The CDR3 is 12 residues long. V lost 2 bases, J lost 3 bases, and 4 bases lay in between. Looked up from germline, CDR1 is MNHNS and CDR2 is SASEGT. CDR3 in amino acids: CASSEQKETQYF. In DNA, the CDR3 is TGTGCCAGCAGTGAACAGAAAGAGACCCAGTACTTC.

This clone turned up a few times. This rearrangement joins TRBV10-3 to TRBJ1-3; no clear D gene. V was trimmed by 4 bases and J by 0 bases, leaving 10 bases between them. The CDR3 runs 15 residues. The germline gives CDR1 ENHRY, CDR2 SYGVKD. The CDR3, as DNA: TGTGCCATCAGTGCTCGGTCAACCTCTGGAAACACCATATATTTT. Protein sequence: CAISARSTSGNTIYF.

This clone was detected only a few times. V usage is TRBV7-2 and J usage is TRBJ2-2; TRBD2 matches 14 bases. Germline CDR1 is SGHTA and CDR2 is FQGNSA. V trimming: 5 bases; J trimming: 8 bases; junction bases outside the gene matches: 7. The CDR3 is 16 amino acids. CDR3 in amino acids: CASSPRLAGGTGELFF. The CDR3 DNA is TGTGCCAGCAGCCCGCGACTAGCGGGAGGGACGGGGGAGCTGTTTTTT.

This clone was picked up a small number of times. The chain links TRBV5-4 to TRBJ2-3; D perhaps matches TRBD2 (6 bases). The V gene's germline CDR1 is SGHNT and CDR2 YYREEE (reference sequence). Trimming took 5 bases from V and 3 from J, leaving 13 bases between them. The CDR3 runs to 14 residues. CDR3 in amino acids: CASRSRSGTDTQYF. CDR3 in DNA: TGTGCCAGCAGATCGCGGAGCGGGACAGATACGCAGTATTTT.

The chain employs TRBV28 and TRBJ2-7; 8 positions match TRBD1. The CDR3 length is 13 residues. V shed 7 bases and J 4 bases; nucleotides not matched to a gene: 6. The germline gives CDR1 MDHEN, CDR2 SYDVKM. The CDR3 sequence is CASTQQGVYEQYF. DNA for the CDR3: TGTGCCAGCACCCAACAGGGGGTGTACGAGCAGTACTTC. The full variable domain, with the rest looked up from reference TRBV28 and TRBJ2-7, is DVKVTQSSRYLVKRTGEKVFLECVQDMDHENMFWYRQDPGLGLRLIYFSYDVKMKEKGDIPEGYSVSREKKERFSLILESASTNQTSMYLCASTQQGVYEQYFGPGTRLTVT.

J is TRBJ2-4 and V is TRBV4-2, with TRBD2 identical over 13 bases. The CDR3 spans 21 residues. Germline V lookup: CDR1 LGHNA, CDR2 YNFKEQ. V lost 1 base, J lost 1 base, and 13 bases stayed unmatched. CDR3 sequence (DNA): TGTGCCAGCAGCCAAGGTAGATACGGGACTAGCGGGACGCTGGCCAAAAACATTCAGTACTTC. Its translation is CASSQGRYGTSGTLAKNIQYF.

This clone has only a few counts. This chain links TRBV6-5 with TRBJ2-1, with unresolved D. CDR3 length: 13 residues. Germline V gene lookup returns CDR1 MNHEY and CDR2 SVGAGI. V lost 6 bases to trimming and J lost 8 bases, with 14 bases between them. The CDR3 here is CASSRVSRDEQFF. The CDR3 DNA reads TGTGCCAGCAGCAGAGTCTCTCGGGATGAGCAGTTCTTC.